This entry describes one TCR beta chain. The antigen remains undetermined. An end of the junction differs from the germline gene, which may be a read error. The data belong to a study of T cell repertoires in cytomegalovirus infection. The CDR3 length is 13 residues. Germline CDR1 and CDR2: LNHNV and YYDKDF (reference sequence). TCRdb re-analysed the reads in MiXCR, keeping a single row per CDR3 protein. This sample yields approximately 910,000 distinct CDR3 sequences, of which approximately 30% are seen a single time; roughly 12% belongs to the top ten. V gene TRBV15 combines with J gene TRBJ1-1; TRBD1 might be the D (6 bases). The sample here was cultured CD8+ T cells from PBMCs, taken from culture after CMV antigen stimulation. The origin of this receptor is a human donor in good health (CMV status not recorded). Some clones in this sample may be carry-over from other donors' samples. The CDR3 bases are TGTGTCACCAGCAGAGGAGGGGGGACTGAAGCTTTCTTT. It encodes CVTSRGGGTEAFF.